The source of this T cell receptor (beta chain) is a study of blood T cell repertoires in COVID-19. Study in general: The samples span acute and convalescent COVID-19 from the United States, Italy and Spain.

Seattle-derived patients entered the study during active infection and were followed longitudinally. Germline values: CDR1 MDHEN, CDR2 SYDVKM. The V end lost 8 bases, the J end lost 0 bases, and 4 bases lay between the germline ends. CDR3 size: 11 residues. Assay used: immunoSEQ multiplex PCR; TCRdb lists only in-frame clones, some missing. Among about 270,000 clones listed, 86% were seen once. The V and J genes are TRBV28 and TRBJ1-1; no definite D call. This clonotype was sampled from a woman of 80 years or more with COVID-19, enrolled during active disease. Specimen: peripheral blood. The CDR3 DNA follows: TGTGCCAGCCTTATGAACACTGAAGCTTTCTTT. It specifies CASLMNTEAFF.